The clone carrying this T cell receptor beta chain has more than one count but fewer than ten. No antigen is known for it. The data were obtained in a study of beta chain features in type 1 diabetes. Looking at the study overall: All samples yielded around 98,000,000 examined sorted cells. General study points: A greater similarity of naive, central memory and Treg TCRB repertoires was seen among patients than among healthy donors. The analysis here could not establish whether HLA type shapes TCRB rearrangement. Shortening that was moderate but significant affected the TCRB CDR3s of Type 1 diabetes patients in all four CD4+ subsets.

The trim removed 8 bases at V and 3 bases at J, leaving 3 bases unmatched. Germline CDR1 SNHLY, CDR2 FYNNEI. The CDR3 covers 14 residues. Every isolated RNA sample was fully reverse transcribed, so sequencing captured expressed TCRB transcripts. Generated by immunoSEQ multiplex PCR, the TCRdb table keeps only in-frame clones and is missing some. The data hold roughly 610,000 clones, with roughly 16% observed a single time. Input material: naive CD4+ T cells from blood. The sequence was obtained from a man younger than 35 in good health. V gene TRBV2 combines with J gene TRBJ2-6; 8 bases match TRBD2. CDR3 nucleotide sequence: TGTGCCAGCCGCGCGGGGGGTGGGGCCAACGTCCTGACTTTC. The encoded protein is CASRAGGGANVLTF. Full variable domain (rest looked up from reference TRBV2 and TRBJ2-6): EPEVTQTPSHQVTQMGQEVILRCVPISNHLYFYWYRQILGQKVEFLVSFYNNEISEKSEIFDDQFSVERPDGSNFTLKIRSTKLEDSAMYFCASRAGGGANVLTFGAGSRLTVL.